A selection of T cell receptor beta chains follows, all from one sample in a study of vaccination effects on CD4 cells after COVID-19. Only in-frame clones appear in the TCRdb table, and some are missing; sequencing was by immunoSEQ multiplex PCR. The table shows fewer than 40,000 clones, with 74% occurring only once. For these receptors, no antigen is known. The source material was CD4+ T cells from PBMCs cultured without peptide, sampled after COVID-19 vaccination. Receptors originate from a human donor who received a COVID-19 vaccine. Both conserved end residues are part of each CDR3. D genes are given only for firm matches. Clone size, where shown, is once, few, many, or a class for clones that have expanded.

>TRBV3-1/TRBV3-2|few|TRBD1|TRBJ1-1
CASSHGQANTEAFF
TGTGCCAGCAGCCACGGACAGGCGAACACTGAAGCTTTCTTT
>TRBV6-2/TRBV6-3|NA|TRBD2|TRBJ2-7
CASSLTSGGPYEQYF
TGTGCCAGCAGCTTGACTAGCGGGGGACCCTACGAGCAGTACTTC
>TRBV6-2/TRBV6-3|NA|NA|TRBJ1-1
CASSYAKNTEAFF
TGTGCCAGCAGTTACGCTAAGAACACTGAAGCTTTCTTT
>TRBV30|NA|NA|TRBJ2-2
CAWSPLNTGELFF
TGTGCCTGGAGCCCCTTAAACACCGGGGAGCTGTTTTTT
>TRBV4-2|NA|TRBD2|TRBJ2-4
CASSQFRTSGRIENIQYF
TGTGCCAGCAGCCAATTTAGGACTAGCGGGAGGATCGAAAACATTCAGTACTTC
>TRBV7-2|NA|NA|TRBJ2-7
CASSSSTFYEQYF
TGTGCCAGCAGCTCGTCGACATTTTACGAGCAGTACTTC
>TRBV5-8|NA|NA|TRBJ2-1
CASSLDGYNEQFF
TGTGCCAGCAGCTTGGACGGGTACAATGAGCAGTTCTTC
>TRBV3-1/TRBV3-2|few|TRBD1|TRBJ2-2
CASSHIGQGSGELFF
TGTGCCAGCAGCCATATAGGACAGGGTAGCGGGGAGCTGTTTTTT
>TRBV19|medium-sized|NA|TRBJ1-2
CASSIEAGSGGYTF
TGTGCCAGTAGTATAGAGGCAGGGTCTGGCGGCTACACCTTC
>TRBV5-4|NA|NA|TRBJ1-6
CASSLRTGSGSPLHF
TGTGCCAGCAGCCTCCGGACGGGGTCGGGGTCACCCCTCCACTTT
>TRBV3-1/TRBV3-2|NA|TRBD2|TRBJ2-7
CASSHQGLAEYEQYF
TGTGCCAGCAGCCATCAAGGACTAGCGGAATACGAGCAGTACTTC
>TRBV27|NA|TRBD2|TRBJ2-1
CASRTNIAGVLEQFF
TGTGCCAGCAGGACGAACATAGCGGGAGTTCTTGAGCAGTTCTTC
>TRBV20-1|NA|NA|TRBJ1-6
CSAVRALHF
TGCAGTGCTGTCAGGGCCCTCCACTTT
>TRBV6-5|once|TRBD1|TRBJ2-3
CASNRPGQGSDTQYF
TGTGCCAGCAATAGACCGGGACAGGGGTCAGATACGCAGTATTTT
>TRBV11-2|few|NA|TRBJ1-2
CASSGDSYYGYTF
TGTGCCAGCAGTGGGGACTCCTACTATGGCTACACCTTC
>TRBV7-2|NA|NA|TRBJ1-2
CASSLGTGTGYTF
TGTGCCAGCAGCTTAGGTACAGGGACCGGCTACACCTTC
>TRBV20-1|NA|NA|TRBJ1-4
CSASQRVREKLFF
TGCAGTGCTAGTCAGAGGGTGAGGGAAAAACTGTTTTTT
>TRBV3-1/TRBV3-2|NA|NA|TRBJ1-5
CASSPGGDQPQHF
TGTGCCAGCAGCCCAGGAGGCGATCAGCCCCAGCATTTT
>TRBV5-1|NA|TRBD1|TRBJ2-7
CASARDRASYEQYF
TGCGCCAGCGCTCGGGACAGGGCATCCTACGAGCAGTACTTC
>TRBV3-1/TRBV3-2|NA|TRBD2|TRBJ2-3
CASSQGPGGAGRADTQYF
TGTGCCAGCAGCCAAGGACCGGGGGGGGCGGGCCGCGCCGATACGCAGTATTTT
>TRBV30|NA|TRBD1|TRBJ1-1
CAWRMTGATEAFF
TGTGCCTGGAGAATGACAGGGGCCACTGAAGCTTTCTTT
>TRBV4-1|NA|NA|TRBJ1-5
CASSQGRELNQPQHF
TGCGCCAGCAGCCAGGGAAGGGAACTAAATCAGCCCCAGCATTTT
>TRBV27|NA|NA|TRBJ2-1
CASSSPKGGGSYNEQFF
TGTGCCAGCAGTTCCCCTAAAGGGGGGGGCTCCTACAATGAGCAGTTCTTC
>TRBV6-5|NA|NA|TRBJ1-1
CASTQVRSMNTEAFF
TGTGCCAGCACCCAGGTCCGGTCAATGAACACTGAAGCTTTCTTT
>TRBV4-3|NA|NA|TRBJ1-2
CASSQLGTGNYGYTF
TGCGCCAGCAGCCAGCTCGGGACGGGGAACTATGGCTACACCTTC
>TRBV7-2|NA|NA|TRBJ1-1
CASSRLPQGTNTEAFF
TGTGCCAGCAGCCGTCTGCCACAGGGAACGAACACTGAAGCTTTCTTT
>TRBV7-2|NA|NA|TRBJ1-6
CASSPQPESPLHF
TGTGCCAGCAGCCCCCAACCGGAGTCACCCCTCCACTTT
>TRBV18|NA|TRBD2|TRBJ2-7
CASSPTSGGYEQYF
TGTGCCAGCTCACCGACTAGCGGGGGATACGAGCAGTACTTC
>TRBV7-9|few|NA|TRBJ1-1
CASSFLTVNTEAFF
TGTGCCAGCAGCTTCTTGACGGTGAACACTGAAGCTTTCTTT
>TRBV7-9|NA|NA|TRBJ1-2
CASSFSHGDGYTF
TGTGCCAGCAGCTTTAGTCACGGGGATGGCTACACCTTC